The sample holds one count of the clone carrying this T cell receptor beta chain. Use of 60 Vbeta and 13 Jbeta primers characterized the PCR. Produced via immunoSEQ multiplex PCR; TCRdb's table is partial and in-frame only. The top ten hold around 4% of the sample, which has approximately 280,000 clones, 86% seen once. Germline lookup yields CDR1 MGHRA and CDR2 YSYEKL. Trimming removed 1 base from V and 4 bases from J; junction bases left unmatched: 12. This CDR3 spans 19 amino acids. The data originate from a study of cytomegalovirus exposure and HLA in healthy donors. The sequence was obtained from a man between 35 and 55 years old in good health and CMV-seropositive. The sequencing input was PBMCs. The chain carries TRBV4-1 and TRBJ2-3; TRBD2 matches 12 bases. CDR3 protein: CASSQVSTGLAGGADTQYF. CDR3 nucleotides: TGCGCCAGCAGCCAAGTTTCGACGGGGCTAGCGGGAGGGGCAGATACGCAGTATTTT.